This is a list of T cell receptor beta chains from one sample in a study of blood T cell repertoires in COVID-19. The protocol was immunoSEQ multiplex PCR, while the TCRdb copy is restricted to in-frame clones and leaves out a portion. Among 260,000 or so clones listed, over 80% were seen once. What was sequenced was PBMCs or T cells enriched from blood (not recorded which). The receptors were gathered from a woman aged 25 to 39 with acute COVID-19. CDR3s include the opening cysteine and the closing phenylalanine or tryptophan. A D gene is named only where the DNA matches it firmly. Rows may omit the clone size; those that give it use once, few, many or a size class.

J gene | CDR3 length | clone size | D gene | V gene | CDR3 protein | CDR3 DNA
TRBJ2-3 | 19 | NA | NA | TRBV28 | CASSLLRVLEKLDTDTQYF | TGTGCCAGCAGTTTGCTCAGGGTTTTAGAGAAGCTTGACACAGATACGCAGTATTTT
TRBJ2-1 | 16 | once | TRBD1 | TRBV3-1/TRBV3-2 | CASSQDWTGAYNEQFF | TGTGCCAGCAGCCAAGACTGGACAGGGGCTTACAATGAGCAGTTCTTC
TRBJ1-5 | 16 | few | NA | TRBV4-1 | CASSQEGRGGNQPQHF | TGCGCCAGCAGCCAAGAAGGTAGGGGTGGCAATCAGCCCCAGCATTTT
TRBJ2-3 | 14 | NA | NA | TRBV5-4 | CASSFLGGTDTQYF | TGTGCCAGCAGCTTTCTAGGGGGCACAGATACGCAGTATTTT
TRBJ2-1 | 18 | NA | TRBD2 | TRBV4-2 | CASSLTNVGGGYYNEQFF | TGTGCCAGCAGCCTGACTAACGTCGGCGGGGGGTACTACAATGAGCAGTTCTTC
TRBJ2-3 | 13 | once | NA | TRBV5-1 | CASSDFRTDTQYF | TGCGCCAGCAGCGACTTTCGCACAGATACGCAGTATTTT
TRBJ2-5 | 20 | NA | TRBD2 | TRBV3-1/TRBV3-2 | CASSQVGLAGGTPYQETQYF | TGTGCCAGCAGCCAAGTGGGACTAGCGGGGGGGACCCCGTACCAAGAGACCCAGTACTTC
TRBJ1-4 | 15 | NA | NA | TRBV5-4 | CASSYSAGRGGELFF | TGTGCCAGCAGCTACTCCGCAGGCCGGGGAGGGGAACTGTTTTTT
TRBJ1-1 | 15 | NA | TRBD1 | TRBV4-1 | CASSQLGTGRTEAFF | TGCGCCAGCAGCCAACTAGGGACAGGGCGAACTGAAGCTTTCTTT
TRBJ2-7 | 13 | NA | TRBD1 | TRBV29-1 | CSVVDRGHHEQYF | TGCAGCGTTGTGGACAGGGGGCATCACGAGCAGTACTTC
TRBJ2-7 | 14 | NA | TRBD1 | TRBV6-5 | CASSNRGARYEQYF | TGTGCCAGCAGCAACAGGGGAGCGAGGTACGAGCAGTACTTC
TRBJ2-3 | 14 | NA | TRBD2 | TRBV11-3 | CASSPNPTSATQYF | TGTGCCAGCAGCCCAAACCCGACTAGCGCCACGCAGTATTTT
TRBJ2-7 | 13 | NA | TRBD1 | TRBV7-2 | CASSWDRGYEQYF | TGTGCCAGCAGCTGGGACAGGGGGTACGAGCAGTACTTC
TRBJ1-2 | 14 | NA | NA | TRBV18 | CASSPQEGPYGYTF | TGTGCCAGCTCACCACAGGAGGGACCCTATGGCTACACCTTC
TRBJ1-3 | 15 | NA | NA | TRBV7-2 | CASSLATASGNTIYF | TGTGCCAGCAGCTTAGCAACAGCCTCTGGAAACACCATATATTTT
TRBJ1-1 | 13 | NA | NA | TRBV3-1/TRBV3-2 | CASSSQENTEAFF | TGTGCCAGCAGCTCACAGGAGAACACTGAAGCTTTCTTT
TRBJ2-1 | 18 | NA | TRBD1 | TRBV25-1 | CASSEYFQGAYSYNEQFF | TGTGCCAGCAGTGAATATTTTCAGGGGGCGTATTCCTACAATGAGCAGTTCTTC
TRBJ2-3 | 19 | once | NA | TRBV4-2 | CASSQKQGSGEWYPDTQYF | TGTGCCAGCAGCCAAAAGCAGGGGAGTGGTGAGTGGTATCCGGATACGCAGTATTTT
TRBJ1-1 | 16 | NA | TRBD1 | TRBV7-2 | CASRYGQGGLNTEAFF | TGTGCCAGCAGATATGGACAGGGGGGCCTAAACACTGAAGCTTTCTTT
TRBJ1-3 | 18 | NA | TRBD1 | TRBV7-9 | CASRYGPRTGKAGNTIYF | TGTGCCAGCAGATACGGCCCGAGGACAGGGAAAGCCGGAAACACCATATATTTT
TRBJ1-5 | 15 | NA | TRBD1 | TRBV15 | CATSSRDSLNQPQHF | TGTGCCACCAGCAGCCGGGACAGCCTCAATCAGCCCCAGCATTTT
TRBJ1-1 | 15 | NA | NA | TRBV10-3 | CAISDEDSPYTEAFF | TGTGCCATCAGTGACGAGGACAGTCCCTACACTGAAGCTTTCTTT
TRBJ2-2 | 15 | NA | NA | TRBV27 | CASSARDIPTGELFF | TGTGCCAGCAGTGCCCGGGATATTCCGACCGGGGAGCTGTTTTTT